Shown below are 9 T cell receptor beta chains from a single sample sequenced in a study of cytomegalovirus exposure and HLA in healthy donors. Primers: 60 Vbeta forward and 13 Jbeta reverse. Generated by immunoSEQ multiplex PCR, the TCRdb table keeps only in-frame clones and is missing some. The table lists more than 75,000 clones, roughly 70% of them singletons, with about 9.1% in the top ten. The sequenced material came from PBMCs. Receptors originate from a man aged 35 to 55 in good health and CMV-seropositive.

This clone was seen only once. The gene calls are TRBV29-1 and TRBJ2-7; a possible D gene is TRBD1 (5 bases). Trimming removed 7 bases from V and 6 bases from J, with 22 bases in between. Germline CDR1 SQVTM, CDR2 ANQGSEA. The CDR3 loop spans 14 amino acids. CDR3 residues: CSAQGAGYSSEQYF. In DNA, the CDR3 is TGCAGCGCCCAAGGGGCAGGCTACTCGAGCGAGCAGTACTTC.

The gene calls are TRBV2 and TRBJ2-5; D is uncertain. This CDR3 comprises 13 residues. Trimming pared 1 base from V and 4 bases from J, leaving 7 bases between. The germline V gene has CDR1 SNHLY and CDR2 FYNNEI. CDR3 residues: CASSEGRRETQYF. Written as DNA, the CDR3 is TGTGCCAGCAGTGAAGGGAGAAGAGAGACCCAGTACTTC. Full variable domain (remainder filled in from reference TRBV2 and TRBJ2-5): EPEVTQTPSHQVTQMGQEVILRCVPISNHLYFYWYRQILGQKVEFLVSFYNNEISEKSEIFDDQFSVERPDGSNFTLKIRSTKLEDSAMYFCASSEGRRETQYFGPGTRLLVL.

The chain uses TRBV29-1 and TRBJ1-1; TRBD1 aligns across 7 bases. The CDR3 has 15 residues. V dropped 3 bases and J dropped 0; count of bases not matched to a gene: 7. Germline V CDR1 and CDR2: SQVTM, ANQGSEA. The CDR3 reads CSVDGGQIMNTEAFF. The CDR3 DNA follows: TGCAGCGTTGATGGGGGACAGATCATGAACACTGAAGCTTTCTTT.

V gene TRBV13 combines with J gene TRBJ2-1; 9 bases agree with TRBD1. The V gene's germline CDR1 is PRHDT and CDR2 FYEKMQ (reference sequence). V was pared by 4 bases and J by 8 bases, with 12 bases of the junction left unmatched. There are 16 residues in the CDR3. This chain's CDR3 is CASSSLRQGVIDEQFF. Here the CDR3 DNA reads TGTGCCAGCAGCTCGCTGAGACAGGGGGTAATCGATGAGCAGTTCTTC.

This clone has just one count. The chain couples TRBV6-5 to TRBJ2-2, with D possibly TRBD2 on 5 matching bases. Germline V lookup: CDR1 MNHEY, CDR2 SVGAGI. V lost 2 bases and J lost 4, with 14 bases in between. The CDR3 is 16 residues long. In DNA form, the CDR3 reads TGTGCCAGCAGTTACGACCCAGCGGTGAGCACCGGGGAGCTGTTTTTT. This codes for CASSYDPAVSTGELFF.

The chain carries TRBV11-2 and TRBJ2-2; 7 nucleotides agree with TRBD1. The V segment lost 1 base and the J segment 5 bases; nucleotides outside the gene matches: 4. Germline CDR1 SGHAT, CDR2 FQNNGV. The CDR3 spans 15 residues. DNA of the CDR3: TGTGCCAGCAGCTTAGTTGCCAGGGGGACCGGGGAGCTGTTTTTT. It yields the protein CASSLVARGTGELFF.

This clone was observed a few times. The CDR3 region is CASSDSSGDHNEQFF. CDR3 DNA sequence: TGTGCCAGCAGTGACTCTAGCGGGGACCACAATGAGCAGTTCTTC. The V call is TRBV6-4, the J call TRBJ2-1, with 8 bases aligning to TRBD2. Losses at the gene ends were 0 bases for V and 5 bases for J; bases not matched to a gene: 3. The CDR3 length is 15 residues. Germline V gene data show CDR1 as MRHNA and CDR2 as SNTAGT.

The chain employs TRBV10-3 and TRBJ2-1; D is possibly TRBD1 (6 bases). CDR1 is ENHRY, CDR2 SYGVKD, per germline. Deletions cut 3 bases from V and 5 bases from J, with 11 bases between. The CDR3 consists of 14 residues. The CDR3 coding sequence is TGTGCCATCAGTGAAACTAGGGACAACAATGAGCAGTTCTTC. This gives the protein CAISETRDNNEQFF.

This clone was seen once. The chain carries TRBV7-8 and TRBJ2-7; no firm D call. The CDR3 spans 13 residues. Germline CDR1 is SGHVS and CDR2 is FQNEAQ. Trimming stripped 6 bases from V and 0 bases from J, with 9 bases between. CDR3 region: CASRLQSSYEQYF. The CDR3 nucleotides are TGTGCCAGCAGGCTACAGAGCTCCTACGAGCAGTACTTC.